These 23 T cell receptor beta chains originate from one sample sequenced in a study of T cells after yellow fever vaccination. TCRdb processed the 5' RACE reads anew with MiXCR; each CDR3 protein has one entry. Of 250,000 to 400,000 distinct CDR3 sequences listed, over 3.5% are singletons. The starting material was PBMCs, obtained 15 days after the yellow fever booster vaccination. The receptor set was obtained from a man aged 18 to 29 who received the YFV17D yellow fever vaccine.

This clonotype was seen many times. The gene calls are TRBV7-9 and TRBJ2-4; TRBD2 might be the D (6 bases). The CDR3 extends over 17 amino acids. Per germline, CDR1 SEHNR and CDR2 FQNEAQ (reference sequence). V shed 3 bases and J shed 1 base, with 16 bases lying between them. In DNA form, the CDR3 reads TGTGCCAGCAGCTTCGGGGCGCCCGCGGGGGCCAAAAACATTCAGTACTTC. It is translated as CASSFGAPAGAKNIQYF.

This clonotype was detected only a few times. This chain uses TRBV4-3 with TRBJ2-2; the match to TRBD1 covers 7 bases. V shed 5 bases and J 4 bases; nucleotides not matched to a gene: 7. From germline, CDR1 is LGHNA and CDR2 YSLEER. CDR3 size: 15 residues. For the CDR3, the DNA is TGCGCCAGCAGCTTCAGACAGGGCACCACCGGGGAGCTGTTTTTT. Translating gives CASSFRQGTTGELFF.

This clonotype was counted a few times. This chain joins TRBV7-2 and TRBJ2-3; D might be TRBD1 or TRBD2, each matching 5 bases. Germline-derived CDR1 and CDR2 are SGHTA and FQGNSA. The CDR3 is 14 residues long. With 1 base removed from V and 4 bases from J, the gap between germline ends came to 9 bases. In DNA form, the CDR3 reads TGTGCCAGCAGCTTAGTCTCGGGGCCAGATACGCAGTATTTT. The encoded protein is CASSLVSGPDTQYF.

This clonotype was found many times. The chain joins TRBV20-1 to TRBJ1-6; no clear D gene. The germline CDR1 and CDR2 sequences are DFQATT and SNEGSKA (reference sequence). Between the trimmed V and J ends, which lost 5 bases and 3 bases, there was a span of 14 bases. The CDR3 extends over 15 amino acids. CDR3 amino acids: CSARPDGYYNSPLHF. The CDR3 nucleotides are TGCAGTGCTCGACCAGACGGTTACTATAATTCACCCCTCCACTTT.

This chain connects TRBV11-3 to TRBJ2-1; the D gene could be TRBD1 or TRBD2 (5 bases each). V shed 8 bases and J shed 13 bases, with 18 bases lying between them. Germline V gene sequence: CDR1 SGHNT, CDR2 YENEEA. CDR3 length equals 12 residues. CDR3 region: CASARDMGVQFF. The CDR3 DNA reads TGTGCCAGCGCCCGCGACATGGGGGTCCAGTTCTTC.

In its sample, this clonotype was seen many times. In DNA form, the CDR3 reads TGTGCCAGCAGCTTAGCGCACGGGGGACCCACAGATACGCAGTATTTT. This gives the protein CASSLAHGGPTDTQYF. The chain joins TRBV7-8 to TRBJ2-3; tentative D call: TRBD2 (6 bases). There are 16 residues in the CDR3. The V end lost 0 bases, the J end lost 2 bases, and 12 bases lay between the germline ends. Germline assignment: CDR1 SGHVS and CDR2 FQNEAQ. Complete variable domain (other parts from reference TRBV7-8 and TRBJ2-3): GAGVSQSPRYKVAKRGQDVALRCDPISGHVSLFWYQQALGQGPEFLTYFQNEAQLDKSGLPSDRFFAERPEGSVSTLKIQRTQQEDSAVYLCASSLAHGGPTDTQYFGPGTRLTVL.

This clonotype was seen at least ten times. V is TRBV27 and J is TRBJ2-1; possibly TRBD2 for D (6 bases). Deletions cut 6 bases from V and 7 bases from J, with 13 bases between. Germline values: CDR1 MNHEY, CDR2 SMNVEV (reference sequence). The CDR3 length is 13 residues. CDR3 DNA: TGTGCCAGCAGCCGTGCGGGGTGGAATGAGCAGTTCTTC. Its protein is CASSRAGWNEQFF.

This clonotype was seen more than once but under ten times. The genes are TRBV5-4 and TRBJ2-2; 7 bases match TRBD1. Germline CDR1 is SGHNT and CDR2 is YYREEE (reference sequence). With V trimmed by 3 bases and J by 1 base, 3 bases remained unmatched. CDR3 length: 15 residues. The CDR3 DNA sequence: TGTGCCAGCAGCTCGCGGACAGGGAACACCGGGGAGCTGTTTTTT. It translates to CASSSRTGNTGELFF. Looking up the rest from reference TRBV5-4 and TRBJ2-2 gives the full variable domain: ETGVTQSPTHLIKTRGQQVTLRCSSQSGHNTVSWYQQALGQGPQFIFQYYREEENGRGNFPPRFSGLQFPNYSSELNVNALELDDSALYLCASSSRTGNTGELFFGEGSRLTVL.

J is TRBJ2-3 and V is TRBV7-6; D is uncertain. This CDR3 comprises 14 residues. V was clipped by 1 base and J by 7 bases, with 12 bases between them. Germline V CDR1 and CDR2: SGHVS, FNYEAQ. CDR3 sequence (DNA): TGTGCCAGCAGCTTAGACCCGACACCCAATACGCAGTATTTT. Protein: CASSLDPTPNTQYF.

This clonotype was seen only a few times. The rearrangement joins TRBV7-6 to TRBJ2-2, with TRBD1 matching 10 bases. Germline CDR1 reads SGHVS; CDR2 reads FNYEAQ. Losses at the gene ends were 4 bases for V and 6 bases for J; bases not matched to a gene: 17. This CDR3 has 19 residues. CDR3 sequence reads: CASSSPAGQGKMLAGELFF. Here the CDR3 DNA reads TGTGCCAGCAGCTCCCCCGCGGGACAGGGGAAAATGTTGGCCGGGGAGCTGTTTTTT.

Many counts were recorded for this clonotype. The V gene is TRBV7-2, the J gene TRBJ2-5; possible D gene TRBD1, 6 bases. Trimming left V 4 bases short and J 5 bases short, with 14 bases between. CDR1 SGHTA and CDR2 FQGNSA come from the germline V gene. The CDR3 consists of 14 residues. Here the CDR3 DNA reads TGTGCCAGCAGCTCCGGGACATTGAGGGAGACCCAGTACTTC. Translated: CASSSGTLRETQYF.

This clonotype has just a few counts. The chain couples TRBV7-8 to TRBJ1-5; D perhaps matches TRBD1 (5 bases). Germline V gene data show CDR1 as SGHVS and CDR2 as FQNEAQ. The V and J ends lost 1 base and 2 bases respectively, with 15 bases between them. There are 17 residues in the CDR3. The CDR3 sequence is CASSLVWGGDGNQPQHF. CDR3 nucleotide sequence: TGTGCCAGCAGCTTAGTTTGGGGGGGAGACGGCAATCAGCCCCAGCATTTT. Looking up the rest from reference TRBV7-8 and TRBJ1-5 gives the full variable domain: GAGVSQSPRYKVAKRGQDVALRCDPISGHVSLFWYQQALGQGPEFLTYFQNEAQLDKSGLPSDRFFAERPEGSVSTLKIQRTQQEDSAVYLCASSLVWGGDGNQPQHFGDGTRLSIL.

This clonotype occurred many times. The chain's CDR3 is CASSQDSGTNEKLFF. In DNA form, the CDR3 reads TGCGCCAGCAGCCAAGATTCTGGGACTAATGAAAAACTGTTTTTT. This rearrangement joins TRBV4-3 to TRBJ1-4, with no clear D. The length of the CDR3 is 15 residues. Germline V gene sequence: CDR1 LGHNA, CDR2 YSLEER. The V gene lost 0 bases and the J gene lost 2 bases, with 7 bases spanning the gap.

This clonotype was detected many times. The chain is built from TRBV19 and TRBJ2-5, with TRBD1 as a possible D gene (6 bases). Germline V gene sequence: CDR1 LNHDA, CDR2 SQIVND (reference sequence). V shed 6 bases and J shed 5 bases, with 13 bases lying between them. CDR3 size: 13 residues. CDR3 sequence reads: CASRQGMRETQYF. The DNA of the CDR3 is TGTGCCAGTAGGCAGGGGATGCGGGAGACCCAGTACTTC.

This clonotype came up many times. The chain has TRBV7-2 and TRBJ2-3; 7 bases map to TRBD2. Unmatched junction bases numbered 10, after V lost 2 bases and J lost 2 bases. The germline V gene encodes CDR1 SGHTA and CDR2 FQGNSA. This CDR3 comprises 17 residues. Here the CDR3 DNA reads TGTGCCAGCAGCTTATCGGGCGCGGGGGAGTACACAGATACGCAGTATTTT. This sequence encodes CASSLSGAGEYTDTQYF.

The table lists this clonotype with many counts. The chain is built from TRBV7-2 and TRBJ2-1, with 12 bases fitting TRBD2. CDR1 and CDR2 (germline): SGHTA, FQGNSA. With V trimmed by 4 bases and J by 2 bases, 0 bases remained unmatched. The CDR3 loop spans 15 amino acids. In nucleotides, the CDR3 is TGTGCCAGCAGCTCTAGCGGGGGGGCCTACAATGAGCAGTTCTTC. Amino acid sequence: CASSSSGGAYNEQFF.

This clonotype was counted many times. This sequence joins TRBV7-2 and TRBJ2-5; 7 nucleotides line up with TRBD2. The germline V gene encodes CDR1 SGHTA and CDR2 FQGNSA. Trimming at V came to 3 bases and at J to 3 bases, leaving 10 bases not matched to a gene. This CDR3 spans 16 amino acids. CDR3 DNA sequence: TGTGCCAGCAGCTTGAGTATCTCGGCGGGGGAAGAGACCCAGTACTTC. This codes for CASSLSISAGEETQYF.

This clonotype was recorded at least ten times. The chain uses TRBV27 and TRBJ2-1, with D perhaps matching TRBD2 (7 bases). V was trimmed by 6 bases and J by 8 bases, leaving 20 bases between them. From germline, CDR1 is MNHEY and CDR2 SMNVEV (reference sequence). The CDR3 sequence is 15 residues long. CDR3 nucleotides: TGTGCCAGCAGGCCCCGAGGGGGGGGTGATCATGAGCAGTTCTTC. This sequence encodes CASRPRGGGDHEQFF.

The chain recombines TRBV20-1 with TRBJ1-6; D gene unclear. In germline, CDR1 is DFQATT, CDR2 SNEGSKA (reference sequence). The CDR3 loop spans 13 amino acids. Trimming shortened V by 5 bases and J by 11 bases, and 16 bases separated the two germline ends. CDR3 DNA: TGCAGTGCTTCCCCCTTGGAGGTGACACCCCTCCACTTT. It yields the protein CSASPLEVTPLHF.

This clonotype was seen at least ten times. The genes are TRBV18 and TRBJ2-1; D is possibly TRBD2 (5 bases). In germline, CDR1 is KGHSH, CDR2 LQKENI. Trimming cost V 2 bases and J 0 bases, with 8 bases left between them. CDR3 length: 15 amino acids. The CDR3 DNA sequence: TGTGCCAGCTCACCAAACGGGGACTCCTACAATGAGCAGTTCTTC. Translating it yields CASSPNGDSYNEQFF.

In this sample, this clonotype turned up many times. The J gene is TRBJ1-2, the V gene TRBV12-3 or TRBV12-4, with TRBD1 matching 7 bases. Trimming removed 9 bases from V and 2 bases from J; junction bases left unmatched: 12. This CDR3 comprises 15 residues. This CDR3 reads CASHPGQPGNYGYTF. CDR3 bases: TGTGCCAGTCATCCGGGACAGCCGGGAAACTATGGCTACACCTTC.

This chain links TRBV15 with TRBJ1-5; D gene uncertain. The germline V and J ends were trimmed by 5 bases and 1 base, with 12 bases remaining between them. CDR1 is LNHNV and CDR2 is YYDKDF in the germline V gene (reference sequence). The CDR3 sequence is 15 residues long. The CDR3 bases are TGTGCCACCAGCCCTCAAGTGATCAGCAATCAGCCCCAGCATTTT. It encodes CATSPQVISNQPQHF. Full variable domain (outside the CDR3, taken from reference TRBV15 and TRBJ1-5): DAMVIQNPRYQVTQFGKPVTLSCSQTLNHNVMYWYQQKSSQAPKLLFHYYDKDFNNEADTPDNFQSRRPNTSFCFLDIRSPGLGDTAMYLCATSPQVISNQPQHFGDGTRLSIL.

This chain joins TRBV19 and TRBJ2-7, with 10 bases that match TRBD1. V was pared by 6 bases and J by 2 bases, with 7 bases of the junction left unmatched. Germline CDR1 LNHDA, CDR2 SQIVND (reference sequence). The CDR3 totals 15 residues. CDR3 region: CASSDMGTGAYEQYF. The CDR3 nucleotides are TGTGCCAGTAGCGATATGGGGACAGGGGCCTACGAGCAGTACTTC. Looking up the rest from reference TRBV19 and TRBJ2-7 gives the full variable domain: DGGITQSPKYLFRKEGQNVTLSCEQNLNHDAMYWYRQDPGQGLRLIYYSQIVNDFQKGDIAEGYSVSREKKESFPLTVTSAQKNPTAFYLCASSDMGTGAYEQYFGPGTRLTVT.